This T cell receptor (beta chain) emerged from a study of identical twins. The V segment lost 4 bases and the J segment 5 bases; nucleotides outside the gene matches: 9. Germline V lookup: CDR1 MNHEY, CDR2 SVGAGI. The CDR3 has 16 residues. MiXCR, run by TCRdb on the 5' RACE reads, gives a single entry per CDR3 protein. The sample lists fewer than 500,000 distinct CDR3 sequences; about 24% were seen once. The same data also went into a second study, on T cells expressing NK-cell markers.

The material sequenced was CD4+ T cells sorted from blood. The gene calls are TRBV6-5 and TRBJ2-7; 12 nucleotides agree with TRBD2. The TCR was taken from a woman between 18 and 30 years old in good health. The CDR3 nucleotides read TGTGCCAGCAGTTCGACTAGCGGGGGCGCTAAGGACGAGCAGTACTTC. Amino acid sequence: CASSSTSGGAKDEQYF.